These 8 T cell receptor beta chains share one sample of origin, sequenced in a study of T cells in Graves' hyperthyroidism and ophthalmopathy. Amplification of TCR beta CDR3 regions was performed using RNA transcripts as template. The HTBI primer set served for first-round RT-PCR of the TCR CDR3. In TCRdb, the multiplex PCR reads were re-called with MiXCR into one record per CDR3 protein. The table has about 300,000 distinct CDR3 sequences, roughly 20% seen once; the top ten hold about two fifths. Input material: blood. These receptors came from a man aged 45 to 65 with Graves' ophthalmopathy.

The gene calls are TRBV6-1 and TRBJ2-5, with 8 positions matching TRBD2. CDR3 size: 15 residues. Losses at the gene ends were 6 bases for V and 5 bases for J; bases not matched to a gene: 11. CDR1 is MNHNS, CDR2 SASEGT, per germline. The CDR3 protein is CASSPLTSAAETQYF. DNA for the CDR3: TGTGCCAGCAGCCCACTGACTAGCGCTGCGGAGACCCAGTACTTC.

This clonotype was found a few times. J is TRBJ1-1 and V is TRBV28, with a weak D call TRBD1 (5 bases). V was clipped by 7 bases and J by 8 bases, with 20 bases between them. CDR1 is MDHEN, CDR2 SYDVKM, per germline. This CDR3 spans 14 amino acids. The CDR3 loop reads CASTPGTSYGEAFF. The CDR3 DNA follows: TGTGCCAGCACCCCTGGGACCTCTTACGGGGAAGCTTTCTTT. Drawing the rest from reference TRBV28 and TRBJ1-1, the complete variable domain is DVKVTQSSRYLVKRTGEKVFLECVQDMDHENMFWYRQDPGLGLRLIYFSYDVKMKEKGDIPEGYSVSREKKERFSLILESASTNQTSMYLCASTPGTSYGEAFFGQGTRLTVV.

This clonotype was recorded at least ten times. The V gene is TRBV28, the J gene TRBJ2-5, with 7 positions matching TRBD2. V was clipped by 6 bases and J by 9 bases; unmatched bases: 13. Germline loops: CDR1 MDHEN, CDR2 SYDVKM. The CDR3 extends over 14 amino acids. The CDR3 protein is CASSSPPRGSPQYF. CDR3 sequence (DNA): TGTGCCAGCAGCTCCCCGCCTCGCGGGAGTCCCCAGTACTTC.

This chain connects TRBV9 to TRBJ2-1; D ambiguous. The CDR3 is 12 amino acids. V was cut by 0 bases and J by 5 bases, with 3 bases left in between. Germline loops: CDR1 SGDLS, CDR2 YYNGEE. In DNA, the CDR3 is TGTGCCAGCAGCGTAGAAGACAATGAGCAGTTCTTC. Encoded protein: CASSVEDNEQFF.

This clonotype was detected only a few times. The chain is built from TRBV24-1 and TRBJ1-5; 7 nucleotides line up with TRBD1. V was clipped by 2 bases and J by 1 base; unmatched bases: 1. Germline assignment: CDR1 KGHDR and CDR2 SFDVKD. CDR3 size: 15 residues. The CDR3 here is CATSDSTGSNQPQHF. The CDR3, as DNA: TGTGCCACCAGTGATTCGACAGGGAGCAATCAGCCCCAGCATTTT.

J is TRBJ1-5 and V is TRBV30; D is ambiguous. There are 14 residues in the CDR3. Germline V gene sequence: CDR1 GTSNPN, CDR2 SVGIG (reference sequence). Trimming shortened V by 1 base and J by 8 bases, and 15 bases separated the two germline ends. In DNA, the CDR3 is TGTGCCTGGAGTGCCTCTGGAGGGCCCAAGCCCCAGCATTTT. It yields the protein CAWSASGGPKPQHF.

The J gene is TRBJ2-7, the V gene TRBV25-1; tentative D call: TRBD1 (5 bases). This CDR3 region has 14 residues. Trimming shortened V by 0 bases and J by 3 bases, and 9 bases separated the two germline ends. Germline CDR1 is MGHDK and CDR2 is SYGVNS. CDR3 coding DNA: TGTGCCAGCAGTGAATATGGGGCTAACTACGAGCAGTACTTC. The encoded protein is CASSEYGANYEQYF.

The V gene is TRBV15, the J gene TRBJ2-2; 7 positions match TRBD1. CDR3 size: 17 residues. The ends lost 0 bases at V and 6 bases at J; junction bases unmatched: 10. Germline values: CDR1 LNHNV, CDR2 YYDKDF (reference sequence). The CDR3 is CATSRDEGGRGPGELFF. CDR3 DNA sequence: TGTGCCACCAGCAGAGATGAGGGCGGTAGGGGGCCCGGGGAGCTGTTTTTT.